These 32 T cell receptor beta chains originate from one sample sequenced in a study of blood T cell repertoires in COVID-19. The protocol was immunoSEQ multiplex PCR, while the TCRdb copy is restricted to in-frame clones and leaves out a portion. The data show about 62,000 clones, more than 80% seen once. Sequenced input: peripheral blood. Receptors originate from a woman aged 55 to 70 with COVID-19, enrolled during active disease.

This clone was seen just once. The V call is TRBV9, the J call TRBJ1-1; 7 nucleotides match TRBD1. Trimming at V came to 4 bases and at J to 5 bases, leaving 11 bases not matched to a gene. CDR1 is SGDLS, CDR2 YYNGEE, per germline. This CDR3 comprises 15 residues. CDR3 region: CASSPRDSRLTEAFF. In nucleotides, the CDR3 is TGTGCCAGCAGCCCACGGGACAGCCGCCTTACTGAAGCTTTCTTT.

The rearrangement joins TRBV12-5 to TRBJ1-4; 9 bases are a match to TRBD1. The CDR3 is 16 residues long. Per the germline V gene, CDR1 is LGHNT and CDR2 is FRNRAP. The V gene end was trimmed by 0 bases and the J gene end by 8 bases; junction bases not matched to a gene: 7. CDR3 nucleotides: TGTGCTAGTGGTTTGGTGACGACAGGGGGTACGGAAAAACTGTTTTTT. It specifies CASGLVTTGGTEKLFF.

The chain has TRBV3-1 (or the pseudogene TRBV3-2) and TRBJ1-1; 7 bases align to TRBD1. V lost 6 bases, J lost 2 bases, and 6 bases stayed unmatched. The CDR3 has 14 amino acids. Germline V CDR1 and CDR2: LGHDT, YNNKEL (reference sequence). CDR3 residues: CASRLGTDNTEAFF. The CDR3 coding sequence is TGTGCCAGCAGACTCGGGACAGATAACACTGAAGCTTTCTTT.

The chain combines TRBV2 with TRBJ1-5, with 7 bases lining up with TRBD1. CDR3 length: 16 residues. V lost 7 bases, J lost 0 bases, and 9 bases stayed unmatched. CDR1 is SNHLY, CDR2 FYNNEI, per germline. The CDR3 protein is CASTGTVSYSNQPQHF. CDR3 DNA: TGTGCCAGCACCGGGACAGTAAGCTATAGCAATCAGCCCCAGCATTTT.

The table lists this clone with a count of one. The CDR3 nucleotides are TGCGCCAGCAGCCATTCAACAAACTACGAGCAGTACTTC. It encodes CASSHSTNYEQYF. V is TRBV4-3 and J is TRBJ2-7; D gene uncertain. The CDR3 runs to 13 residues. Germline V gives CDR1 LGHNA, CDR2 YSLEER. V was trimmed by 3 bases and J by 3 bases, leaving 9 bases between them.

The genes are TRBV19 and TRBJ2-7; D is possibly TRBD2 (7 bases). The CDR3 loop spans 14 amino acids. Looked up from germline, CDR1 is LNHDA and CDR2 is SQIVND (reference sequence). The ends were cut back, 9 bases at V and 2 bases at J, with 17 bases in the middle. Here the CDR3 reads CASQGSGEAYEQYF. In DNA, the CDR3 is TGTGCCAGCCAGGGGAGCGGGGAGGCCTACGAGCAGTACTTC.

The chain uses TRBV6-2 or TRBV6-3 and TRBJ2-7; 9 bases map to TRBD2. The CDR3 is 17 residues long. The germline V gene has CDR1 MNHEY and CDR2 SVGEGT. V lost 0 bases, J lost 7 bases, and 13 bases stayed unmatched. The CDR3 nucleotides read TGTGCCAGCAGTTACTCCGCCCCGGGTAGCGGGAGCGGGGAGCAGTACTTC. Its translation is CASSYSAPGSGSGEQYF.

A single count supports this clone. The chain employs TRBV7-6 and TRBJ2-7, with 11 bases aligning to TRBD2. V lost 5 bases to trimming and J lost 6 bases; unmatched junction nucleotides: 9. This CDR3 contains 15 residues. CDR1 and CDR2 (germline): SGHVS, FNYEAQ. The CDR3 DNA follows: TGTGCCAGCAGCCCGCGTCTAGCGGGAGGTCGCGAGCAGTACTTC. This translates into CASSPRLAGGREQYF.

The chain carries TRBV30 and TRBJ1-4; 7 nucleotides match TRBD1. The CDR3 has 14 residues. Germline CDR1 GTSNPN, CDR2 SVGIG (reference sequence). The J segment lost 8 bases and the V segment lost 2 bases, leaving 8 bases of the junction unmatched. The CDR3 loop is CAWSRQGVGEKLFF. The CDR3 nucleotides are TGTGCCTGGAGTAGGCAGGGGGTAGGAGAAAAACTGTTTTTT.

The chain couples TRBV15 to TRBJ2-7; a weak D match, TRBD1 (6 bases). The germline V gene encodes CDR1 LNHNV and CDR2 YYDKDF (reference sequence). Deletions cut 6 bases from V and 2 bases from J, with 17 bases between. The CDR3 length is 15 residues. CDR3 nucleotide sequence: TGTGCCACCAGTGCCGGGACAAGTGGTACCTACGAGCAGTACTTC. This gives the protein CATSAGTSGTYEQYF.

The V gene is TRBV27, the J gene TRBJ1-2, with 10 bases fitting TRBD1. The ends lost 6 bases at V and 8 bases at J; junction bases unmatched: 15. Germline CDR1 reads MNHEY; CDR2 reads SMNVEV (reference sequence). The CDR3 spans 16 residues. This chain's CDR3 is CASRFTRQGAARGYTF. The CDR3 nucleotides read TGTGCCAGCAGGTTCACACGACAGGGGGCGGCCAGGGGCTACACCTTC.

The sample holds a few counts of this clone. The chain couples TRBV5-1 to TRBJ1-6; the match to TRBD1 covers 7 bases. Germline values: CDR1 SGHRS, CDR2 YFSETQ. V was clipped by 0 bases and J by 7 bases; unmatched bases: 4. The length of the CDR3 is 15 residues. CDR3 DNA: TGCGCCAGCAGCTTGGAGGGACAGAGGAATTCACCCCTCCACTTT. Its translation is CASSLEGQRNSPLHF.

The CDR3 DNA is TGTGCCAGCAGCCCGACAGGGCAGGCAGAAAAACTGTTTTTT. Its translation: CASSPTGQAEKLFF. The chain recombines TRBV7-3 with TRBJ1-4; 7 bases line up with TRBD1. Germline V gene sequence: CDR1 SGHTA, CDR2 FQGTGA. CDR3 length: 14 amino acids. Trimming at V came to 5 bases and at J to 8 bases, leaving 8 bases not matched to a gene.

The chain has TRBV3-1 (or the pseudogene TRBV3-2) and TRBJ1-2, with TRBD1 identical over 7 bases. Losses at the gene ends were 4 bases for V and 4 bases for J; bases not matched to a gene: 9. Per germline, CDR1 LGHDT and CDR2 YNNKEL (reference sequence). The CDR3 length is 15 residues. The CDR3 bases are TGTGCCAGCAGCCCTTGGACGGAGGGGGCCTATGGCTACACCTTC. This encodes CASSPWTEGAYGYTF.

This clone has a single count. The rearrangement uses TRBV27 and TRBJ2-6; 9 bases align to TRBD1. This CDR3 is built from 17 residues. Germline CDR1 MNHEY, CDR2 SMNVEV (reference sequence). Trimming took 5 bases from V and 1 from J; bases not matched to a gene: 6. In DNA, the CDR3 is TGTGCCAGCAGTCCCCGGGACAGGGTTTCTGGGGCCAACGTCCTGACTTTC. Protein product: CASSPRDRVSGANVLTF. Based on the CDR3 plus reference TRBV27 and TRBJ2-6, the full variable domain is EAQVTQNPRYLITVTGKKLTVTCSQNMNHEYMSWYRQDPGLGLRQIYYSMNVEVTDKGDVPEGYKVSRKEKRNFPLILESPSPNQTSLYFCASSPRDRVSGANVLTFGAGSRLTVL.

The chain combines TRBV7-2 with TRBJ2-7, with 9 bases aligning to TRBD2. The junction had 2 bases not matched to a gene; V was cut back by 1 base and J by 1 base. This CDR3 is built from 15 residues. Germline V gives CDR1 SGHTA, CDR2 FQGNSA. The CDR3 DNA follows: TGTGCCAGCAGCTTAGAGGGACTAGCTTCCTACGAGCAGTACTTC. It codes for CASSLEGLASYEQYF.

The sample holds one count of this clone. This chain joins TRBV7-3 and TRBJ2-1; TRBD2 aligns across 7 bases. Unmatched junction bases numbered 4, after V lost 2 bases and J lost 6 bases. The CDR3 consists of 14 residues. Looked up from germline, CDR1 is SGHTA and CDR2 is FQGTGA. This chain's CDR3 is CASSLPGRVNEQFF. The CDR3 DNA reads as TGTGCCAGCAGCTTACCAGGGAGGGTCAATGAGCAGTTCTTC.

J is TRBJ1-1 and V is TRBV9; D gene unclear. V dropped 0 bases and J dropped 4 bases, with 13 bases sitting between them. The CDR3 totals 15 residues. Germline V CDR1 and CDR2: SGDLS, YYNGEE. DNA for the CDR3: TGTGCCAGCAGCGTAGAGAGAGGTTATCGCACTGAAGCTTTCTTT. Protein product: CASSVERGYRTEAFF.

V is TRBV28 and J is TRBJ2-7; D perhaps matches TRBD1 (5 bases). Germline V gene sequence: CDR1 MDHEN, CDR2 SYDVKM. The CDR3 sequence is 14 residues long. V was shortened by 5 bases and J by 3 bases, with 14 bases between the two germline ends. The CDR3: CASSPLRQGYEQYF. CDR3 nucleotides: TGTGCCAGCAGTCCCCTGCGGCAGGGCTACGAGCAGTACTTC.

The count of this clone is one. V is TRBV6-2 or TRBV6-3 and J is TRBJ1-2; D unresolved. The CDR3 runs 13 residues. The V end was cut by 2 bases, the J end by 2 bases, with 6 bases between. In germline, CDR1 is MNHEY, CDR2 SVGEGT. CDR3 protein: CASSYGANYGYTF. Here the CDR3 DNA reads TGTGCCAGCAGTTACGGAGCCAACTATGGCTACACCTTC.

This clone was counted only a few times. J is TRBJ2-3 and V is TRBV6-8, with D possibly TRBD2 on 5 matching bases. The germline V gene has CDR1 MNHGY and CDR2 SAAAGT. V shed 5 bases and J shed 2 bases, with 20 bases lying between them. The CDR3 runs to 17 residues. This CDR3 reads CASSPHRPEALTDTQYF. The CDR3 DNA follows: TGTGCCAGCAGTCCTCACCGTCCGGAGGCACTCACAGATACGCAGTATTTT.

CDR3 protein: CASSYSPSGRPSYNEQFF. The CDR3 DNA reads TGTGCCAGCAGTTACTCGCCTAGCGGGAGGCCCTCCTACAATGAGCAGTTCTTC. The chain carries TRBV6-2 or TRBV6-3 and TRBJ2-1; 11 bases match TRBD2. V dropped 0 bases and J dropped 0; count of bases not matched to a gene: 4. The CDR3 is 18 amino acids. Germline V gives CDR1 MNHEY, CDR2 SVGEGT.

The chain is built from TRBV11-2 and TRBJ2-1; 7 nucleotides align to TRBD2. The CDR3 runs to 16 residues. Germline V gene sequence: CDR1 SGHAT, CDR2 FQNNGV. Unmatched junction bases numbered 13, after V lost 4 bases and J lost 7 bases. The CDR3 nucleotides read TGTGCCAGCAGCTACCTTTGGGGGGAGGGTTTGAATGAGCAGTTCTTC. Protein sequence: CASSYLWGEGLNEQFF.

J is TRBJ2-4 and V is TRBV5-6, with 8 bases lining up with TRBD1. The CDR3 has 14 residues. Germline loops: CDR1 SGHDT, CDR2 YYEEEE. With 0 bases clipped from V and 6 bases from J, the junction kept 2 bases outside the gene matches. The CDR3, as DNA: TGTGCCAGCAGCTTGGGGACAGGGCTAAACATTCAGTACTTC. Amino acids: CASSLGTGLNIQYF.

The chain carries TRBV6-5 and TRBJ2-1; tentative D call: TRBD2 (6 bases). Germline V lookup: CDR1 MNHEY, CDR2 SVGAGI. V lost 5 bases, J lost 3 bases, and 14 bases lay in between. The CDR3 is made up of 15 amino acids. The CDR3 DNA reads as TGTGCCAGCAGTACCTGGGGGGACTTCTACAATGAGCAGTTCTTC. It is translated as CASSTWGDFYNEQFF.

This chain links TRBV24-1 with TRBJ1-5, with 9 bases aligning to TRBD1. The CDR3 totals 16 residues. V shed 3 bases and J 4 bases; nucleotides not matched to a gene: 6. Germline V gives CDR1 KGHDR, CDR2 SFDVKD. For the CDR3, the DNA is TGTGCCACCAGTGATGGGGACAGGGAGGAAAATCAGCCCCAGCATTTT. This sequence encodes CATSDGDREENQPQHF.

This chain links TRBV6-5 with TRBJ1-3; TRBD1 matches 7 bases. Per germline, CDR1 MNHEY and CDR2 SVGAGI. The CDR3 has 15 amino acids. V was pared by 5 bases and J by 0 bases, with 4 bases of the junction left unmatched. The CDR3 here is CASSRQGSSGNTIYF. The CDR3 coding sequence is TGTGCCAGCAGTCGACAGGGCTCCTCTGGAAACACCATATATTTT.

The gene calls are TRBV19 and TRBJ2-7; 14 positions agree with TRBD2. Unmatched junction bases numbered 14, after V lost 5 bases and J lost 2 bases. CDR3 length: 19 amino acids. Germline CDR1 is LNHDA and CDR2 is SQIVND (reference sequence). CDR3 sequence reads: CASSERSSGTSGRPYEQYF. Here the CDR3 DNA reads TGTGCCAGTAGTGAGCGTTCCTCCGGGACTAGCGGGAGACCCTACGAGCAGTACTTC.

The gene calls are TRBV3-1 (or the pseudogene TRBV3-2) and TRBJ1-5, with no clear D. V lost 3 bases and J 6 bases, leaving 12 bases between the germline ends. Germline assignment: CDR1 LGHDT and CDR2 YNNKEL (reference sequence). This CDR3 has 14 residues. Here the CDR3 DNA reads TGTGCCAGCAGCCATCTGGGAGGCGGTCAGCCCCAGCATTTT. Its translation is CASSHLGGGQPQHF.

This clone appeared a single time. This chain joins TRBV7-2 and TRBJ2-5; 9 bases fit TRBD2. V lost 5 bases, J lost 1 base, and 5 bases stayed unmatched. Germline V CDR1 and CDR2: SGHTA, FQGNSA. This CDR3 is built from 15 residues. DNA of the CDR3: TGTGCCAGCAGCCTACTAGCGGGCGGCCAAGAGACCCAGTACTTC. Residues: CASSLLAGGQETQYF.

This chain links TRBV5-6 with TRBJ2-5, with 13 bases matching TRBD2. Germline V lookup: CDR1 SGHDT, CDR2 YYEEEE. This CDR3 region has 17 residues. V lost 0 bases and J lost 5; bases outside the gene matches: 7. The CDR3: CASSLERTSGSWETQYF. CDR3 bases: TGTGCCAGCAGCTTGGAGCGGACTAGCGGGAGTTGGGAGACCCAGTACTTC.

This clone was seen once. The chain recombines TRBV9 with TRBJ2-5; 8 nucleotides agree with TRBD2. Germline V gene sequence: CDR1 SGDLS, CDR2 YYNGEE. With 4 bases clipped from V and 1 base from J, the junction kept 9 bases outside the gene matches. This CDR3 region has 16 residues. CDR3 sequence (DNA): TGTGCCAGCAGCTTCTACCCTCGGGAGGGCCAAGAGACCCAGTACTTC. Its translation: CASSFYPREGQETQYF.